This T cell receptor (beta chain) was documented in a study of untreated major depressive disorder. Only in-frame clones appear in the TCRdb table, and some are missing; sequencing was by immunoSEQ multiplex PCR. Of roughly 13,000 clones listed, about 89% are singletons. As concerns this clone: Antigen specificity is unknown.

Study observations and caveats: Depressed patients' CD4+ T cells carried increased TRBV05-01 (Vbeta 5.1) usage versus control CD4+ T cells.

Germline CDR1 SNHLY, CDR2 FYNNEI. This CDR3 has 14 residues. V trimming: 7 bases; J trimming: 5 bases; junction bases outside the gene matches: 9. The sequenced material came from CD4+ T cells from PBMCs. The clonotype was recovered from a woman aged 25 to 39 with major depressive disorder. The V and J genes are TRBV2 and TRBJ2-3, with 7 bases that match TRBD1. In DNA form, the CDR3 reads TGTGCCAGCATAGTACAGGGGTTTGTAGATACGCAGTATTTT. Protein sequence: CASIVQGFVDTQYF.